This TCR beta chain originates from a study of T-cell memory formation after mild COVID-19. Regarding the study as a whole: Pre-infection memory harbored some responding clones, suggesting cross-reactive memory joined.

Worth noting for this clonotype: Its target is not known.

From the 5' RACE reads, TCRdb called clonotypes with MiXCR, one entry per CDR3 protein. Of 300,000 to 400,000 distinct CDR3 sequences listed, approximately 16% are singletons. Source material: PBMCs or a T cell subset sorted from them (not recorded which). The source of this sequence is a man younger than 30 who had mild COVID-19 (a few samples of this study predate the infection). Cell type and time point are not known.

The DNA for the CDR3 is TGTGCCATCAGTGAGGGGACAGGGGCTACCTCCAGCACTGAAGCTTTCTTT. Translating gives CAISEGTGATSSTEAFF. V usage is TRBV10-3 and J usage is TRBJ1-1; the match to TRBD1 covers 10 bases. Trimming cost V 2 bases and J 4 bases; bases outside gene matches: 10. CDR1 and CDR2 from the germline V gene are ENHRY and SYGVKD. This CDR3 is built from 17 residues.